The 9 T cell receptor beta chains in this list originate from one sample, sequenced in a study of blood T cell repertoires in COVID-19. The repertoire was sequenced with immunoSEQ multiplex PCR; TCRdb's copy has only in-frame clones and lacks some. The repertoire holds hundreds of thousands of clones, with about 90% as singletons. The sequencing input was peripheral blood. Receptor source: a woman aged 60-70 years with COVID-19, enrolled during active disease.

This clone was seen once. The CDR3 is CASSWRHLSGGTGDTQYF. Written as DNA, the CDR3 is TGTGCCAGCAGCTGGAGACATCTTAGCGGGGGCACGGGAGATACGCAGTATTTT. This chain connects TRBV9 to TRBJ2-3; 9 positions agree with TRBD2. This CDR3 comprises 18 residues. CDR1 is SGDLS and CDR2 is YYNGEE in the germline V gene. Trimming took 4 bases from V and 5 from J; bases not matched to a gene: 17.

This clone is a singleton in its sample. The V call is TRBV7-8, the J call TRBJ2-7; 8 bases line up with TRBD1. CDR3 length equals 14 residues. The ends lost 4 bases at V and 3 bases at J; junction bases unmatched: 5. Looked up from germline, CDR1 is SGHVS and CDR2 is FQNEAQ. CDR3 bases: TGTGCCAGCAGCTCGGTTACAGGGGGCTACGAGCAGTACTTC. The encoded protein is CASSSVTGGYEQYF.

This chain connects TRBV5-5 to TRBJ1-2; maybe TRBD1 (6 bases). This CDR3 spans 13 amino acids. The V gene lost 2 bases and the J gene lost 3 bases, with 8 bases spanning the gap. Germline CDR1 and CDR2: SGHKS and YYEKEE (reference sequence). CDR3 nucleotides: TGTGCCAGCAGCTTACAGGGAGACTATGGCTACACCTTC. Translation gives CASSLQGDYGYTF. Full variable domain (rest looked up from reference TRBV5-5 and TRBJ1-2): DAGVTQSPTHLIKTRGQQVTLRCSPISGHKSVSWYQQVLGQGPQFIFQYYEKEERGRGNFPDRFSARQFPNYSSELNVNALLLGDSALYLCASSLQGDYGYTFGSGTRLTVV.

J is TRBJ1-1 and V is TRBV15; D possibly corresponds to TRBD1 (6 bases). Germline V gives CDR1 LNHNV, CDR2 YYDKDF (reference sequence). V lost 4 bases, J lost 1 base, and 22 bases lay in between. This CDR3 is built from 18 residues. The CDR3, as DNA: TGTGCCACCAGCATCGCCCCAGGGGTCATCCCGAGGAACACTGAAGCTTTCTTT. This sequence encodes CATSIAPGVIPRNTEAFF.

The chain uses TRBV21-1 and TRBJ2-5; the table names TRBD2, a call not compared with the DNA. TRBV21-1 is a listed pseudogene. The CDR3 length is 15 residues. The CDR3 region has the DNA TGTGCCAGCAGCAAAGGCGCTAGCGGGGAAGAGACCCAGTACTTC. It specifies CASSKGASGEETQYF.

The gene calls are TRBV7-9 and TRBJ2-7; no clear D gene. V lost 2 bases, J lost 7 bases, and 12 bases lay in between. The germline CDR1 and CDR2 sequences are SEHNR and FQNEAQ (reference sequence). The CDR3 length is 13 residues. CDR3 in DNA: TGTGCCAGCAGCTTACAAGTTCAGTCGGAGCAGTACTTC. Its translation is CASSLQVQSEQYF. Together with reference TRBV7-9 and TRBJ2-7, the CDR3 gives the full variable domain: DTGVSQNPRHKITKRGQNVTFRCDPISEHNRLYWYRQTLGQGPEFLTYFQNEAQLEKSRLLSDRFSAERPKGSFSTLEIQRTEQGDSAMYLCASSLQVQSEQYFGPGTRLTVT.

This clone occurred once. The V gene is TRBV4-1, the J gene TRBJ1-2; the D is unclear. V shed 4 bases and J shed 8 bases, with 20 bases lying between them. Looked up from germline, CDR1 is MGHRA and CDR2 is YSYEKL. The CDR3 has 15 amino acids. The CDR3 coding sequence is TGCGCCAGCAGCCGAGGCGGGAGTCCCGGAGAGGGCTACACCTTC. Translating gives CASSRGGSPGEGYTF.

This chain links TRBV9 with TRBJ1-6, with 7 bases lining up with TRBD1. The CDR3 totals 15 residues. Germline CDR1 and CDR2: SGDLS and YYNGEE. V dropped 4 bases and J dropped 8; count of bases not matched to a gene: 9. The CDR3 DNA reads TGTGCCAGCAGCACCCGACAGGGTAGCGATTCACCCCTCCACTTT. It codes for CASSTRQGSDSPLHF.

The chain links TRBV6-6 to TRBJ1-1; 8 positions match TRBD1. V trimming: 8 bases; J trimming: 1 base; junction bases outside the gene matches: 12. The CDR3 is made up of 16 amino acids. Looked up from germline, CDR1 is MNHNY and CDR2 is SVGAGI (reference sequence). The CDR3 is CASPQTGAVRNTEAFF. CDR3 sequence (DNA): TGTGCCAGCCCACAGACAGGGGCAGTCCGGAACACTGAAGCTTTCTTT.